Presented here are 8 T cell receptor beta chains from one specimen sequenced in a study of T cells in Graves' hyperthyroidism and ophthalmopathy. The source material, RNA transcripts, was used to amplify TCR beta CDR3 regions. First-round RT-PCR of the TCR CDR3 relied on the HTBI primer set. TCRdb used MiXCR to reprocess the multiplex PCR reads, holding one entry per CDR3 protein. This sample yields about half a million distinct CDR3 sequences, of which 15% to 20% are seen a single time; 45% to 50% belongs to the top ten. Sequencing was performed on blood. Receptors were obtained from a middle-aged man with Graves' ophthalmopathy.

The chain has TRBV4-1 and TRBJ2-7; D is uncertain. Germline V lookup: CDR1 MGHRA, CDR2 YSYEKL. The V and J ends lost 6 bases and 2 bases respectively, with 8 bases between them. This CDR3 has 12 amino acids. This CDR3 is CASSGEAYEQYF. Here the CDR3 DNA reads TGCGCCAGCAGTGGCGAAGCCTACGAGCAGTACTTC.

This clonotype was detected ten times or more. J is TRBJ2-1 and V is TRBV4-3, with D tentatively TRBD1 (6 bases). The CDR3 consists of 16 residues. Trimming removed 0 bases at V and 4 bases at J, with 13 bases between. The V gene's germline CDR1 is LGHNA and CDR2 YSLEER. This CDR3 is CASSQDGDMGYNEQFF. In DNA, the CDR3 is TGCGCCAGCAGCCAAGATGGGGACATGGGGTACAATGAGCAGTTCTTC.

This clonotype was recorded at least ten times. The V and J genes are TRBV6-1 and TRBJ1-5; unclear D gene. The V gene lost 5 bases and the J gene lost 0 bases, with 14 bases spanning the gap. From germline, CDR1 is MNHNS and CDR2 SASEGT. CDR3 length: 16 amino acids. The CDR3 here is CASSSRAGYSNQPQHF. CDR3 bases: TGTGCCAGCAGTAGTCGGGCAGGATATAGCAATCAGCCCCAGCATTTT.

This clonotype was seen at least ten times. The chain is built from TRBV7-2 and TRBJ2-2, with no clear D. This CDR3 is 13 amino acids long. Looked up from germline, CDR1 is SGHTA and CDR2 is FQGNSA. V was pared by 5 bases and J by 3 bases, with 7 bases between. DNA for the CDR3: TGTGCCAGCAGCCCGCCGGACACCGGGGAGCTGTTTTTT. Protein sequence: CASSPPDTGELFF.

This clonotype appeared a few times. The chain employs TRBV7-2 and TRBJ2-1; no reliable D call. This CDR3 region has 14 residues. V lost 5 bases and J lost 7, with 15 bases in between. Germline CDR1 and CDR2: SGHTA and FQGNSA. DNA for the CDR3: TGTGCCAGCAGCCGCCCGGAACCCCTAAATGAGCAGTTCTTC. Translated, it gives CASSRPEPLNEQFF.

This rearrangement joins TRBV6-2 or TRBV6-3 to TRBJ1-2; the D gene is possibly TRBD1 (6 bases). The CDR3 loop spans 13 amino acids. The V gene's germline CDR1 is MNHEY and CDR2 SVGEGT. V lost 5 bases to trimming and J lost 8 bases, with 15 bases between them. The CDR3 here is CASSLDRLGGYTF. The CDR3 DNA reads TGTGCCAGCAGTCTCGACAGGCTGGGGGGCTACACCTTC.

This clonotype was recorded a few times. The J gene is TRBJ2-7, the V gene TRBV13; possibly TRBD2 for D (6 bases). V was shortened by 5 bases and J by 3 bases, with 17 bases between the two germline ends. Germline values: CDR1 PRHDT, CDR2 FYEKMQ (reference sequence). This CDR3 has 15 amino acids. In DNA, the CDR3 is TGTGCCAGCAGCCCGGGGGACGGGAGACACTACGAGCAGTACTTC. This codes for CASSPGDGRHYEQYF.

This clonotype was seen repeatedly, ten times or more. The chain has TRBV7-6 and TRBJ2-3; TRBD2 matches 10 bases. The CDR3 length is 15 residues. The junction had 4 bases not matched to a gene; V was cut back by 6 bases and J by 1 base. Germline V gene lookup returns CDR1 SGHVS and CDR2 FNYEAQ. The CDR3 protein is CASRSGTSGTDTQYF. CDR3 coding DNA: TGTGCCAGCAGATCCGGGACTAGCGGCACAGATACGCAGTATTTT.